This T cell receptor beta chain was recovered during a study of cytomegalovirus exposure and HLA in healthy donors. The CDR3 consists of 15 residues. With V trimmed by 7 bases and J by 1 base, 4 bases remained unmatched. Germline V CDR1 and CDR2: LGHNA, YNFKEQ. It was with 60 Vbeta and 13 Jbeta primers that the PCR ran. Produced via immunoSEQ multiplex PCR; TCRdb's table is partial and in-frame only. The sample yields 100,000 or so clones, less than 80% seen once. The chain has TRBV4-2 and TRBJ2-2, with TRBD2 matching over 9 bases. Sequences were obtained from PBMCs. The receptor's source is a young man in good health and CMV-seronegative. The CDR3 DNA reads TGTGCCAGCAACCGACTAGCGGAGAACACCGGGGAGCTGTTTTTT. Translation gives CASNRLAENTGELFF.